Reported below is one T cell receptor beta chain. The data were taken from a study of shared T cell receptors in the human thymus. V shed 11 bases and J shed 2 bases, with 26 bases lying between them. The CDR3 sequence is 17 residues long. Germline CDR1 is LNHDA and CDR2 is SQIVND (reference sequence). Assay: immunoSEQ multiplex PCR; the TCRdb copy retains only in-frame clones and omits some. The table lists 700,000 or so clones, 70% to 90% of them singletons. These data were also reused for a study on human thymus T cells. That work contributes: Donors were healthy Finnish babies undergoing corrective operations for congenital heart defects. Resections from corrective heart surgery supplied the thymus tissue. Within thymic and blood repertoires, V and J gene usage appeared to be biased. In unrelated individuals, thymic repertoires overlapped highly, according to related research.

The source is a girl under two years old with a congenital heart defect. The rearrangement joins TRBV19 to TRBJ2-3; D might be TRBD2 (5 bases). Source material: thymocytes. CDR3 region: CASWAGTGPDHTDTQYF. DNA for the CDR3: TGTGCCTCGTGGGCGGGTACCGGCCCCGACCACACAGATACGCAGTATTTT.